One sample yielded the 14 T cell receptor beta chains listed below, sequenced in a study of blood T cell repertoires in COVID-19 (dated by TCRdb to 2018 to 2021). Libraries were built with the immunoSEQ multiplex PCR assay. In its TCRdb copy, this immuneACCESS table keeps in-frame sequences only and misses some clones. Where compared with another copy, unresolved V genes explain less than half of these, and the others have no known cause. Present in this sample are about 54,000 clones, 85% to 95% of which were seen just once. Less than 4% of the sample comes from the top ten. Sequencing used peripheral blood. These receptors were obtained from a man in his forties or fifties with acute or convalescent COVID-19.

The J gene is TRBJ2-7, the V gene TRBV7-9; no clear D. Germline assignment: CDR1 SEHNR and CDR2 FQNEAQ (reference sequence). The V end was cut by 5 bases, the J end by 2 bases, with 4 bases between. This CDR3 is built from 11 residues. CDR3 in DNA: TGTGCCAGCAGCCCCGCCTACGAGCAGTACTTC. This sequence encodes CASSPAYEQYF.

J is TRBJ2-1 and V is TRBV18, with 8 bases identical to TRBD2. Unmatched junction bases numbered 7, after V lost 0 bases and J lost 3 bases. The V gene's germline CDR1 is KGHSH and CDR2 LQKENI. This CDR3 is built from 17 residues. CDR3 sequence reads: CASSPPRREGGYNEQFF. The DNA for the CDR3 is TGTGCCAGCTCACCACCGCGACGGGAGGGCGGCTACAATGAGCAGTTCTTC.

This clone came up once. Other DNA sequences from this sample encode an identical CDR3 as well. The chain combines TRBV3-1 (or the pseudogene TRBV3-2) with TRBJ2-1, with TRBD2 identical over 11 bases. This CDR3 has 15 amino acids. With 4 bases clipped from V and 4 bases from J, the junction kept 3 bases outside the gene matches. The germline V gene encodes CDR1 LGHDT and CDR2 YNNKEL (reference sequence). CDR3 region: CASSLGTSGYNEQFF. In DNA form, the CDR3 reads TGTGCCAGCAGCCTCGGGACTAGCGGTTACAATGAGCAGTTCTTC.

The J gene is TRBJ2-2, the V gene TRBV6-5, with TRBD1 matching over 10 bases. This CDR3 has 16 amino acids. Germline CDR1 and CDR2: MNHEY and SVGAGI. Trimming removed 0 bases from V and 4 bases from J; junction bases left unmatched: 2. In DNA form, the CDR3 reads TGTGCCAGCAGTTACTCGGGGACAGGGGTCACCGGGGAGCTGTTTTTT. It codes for CASSYSGTGVTGELFF.

The CDR3 sequence is CASSLFSSETQYF. CDR3 nucleotide sequence: TGTGCCAGCAGCTTATTTAGTTCAGAGACCCAGTACTTC. J is TRBJ2-5 and V is TRBV11-2; D is uncertain. Trimming took 2 bases from V and 4 from J, leaving 8 bases between them. The germline V gene encodes CDR1 SGHAT and CDR2 FQNNGV. This CDR3 spans 13 amino acids.

V gene TRBV15 combines with J gene TRBJ2-7, with D possibly being TRBD1 (6 bases). The CDR3 is 16 residues long. CDR1 and CDR2 (germline): LNHNV, YYDKDF (reference sequence). V lost 2 bases to trimming and J lost 0 bases, with 14 bases between them. The CDR3 nucleotides read TGTGCCACCAGCAGAACCACGACAGGCTACTCCTACGAGCAGTACTTC. Its protein product is CATSRTTTGYSYEQYF.

The rearrangement links TRBV14 to TRBJ2-5; D may be TRBD2 (6 bases). V lost 3 bases to trimming and J lost 5 bases, with 7 bases between them. The germline gives CDR1 SGHDN, CDR2 FVKESK. The CDR3 sequence is 12 residues long. The CDR3 sequence: CASSQGRETQYF. Here the CDR3 DNA reads TGTGCCAGCAGCCAGGGGAGGGAGACCCAGTACTTC.

This clone has a handful of counts. This chain connects TRBV27 to TRBJ1-5; D may be TRBD1 (5 bases). There are 14 residues in the CDR3. Germline-derived CDR1 and CDR2 are MNHEY and SMNVEV (reference sequence). Deletions cut 8 bases from V and 0 bases from J, with 11 bases between. The DNA of the CDR3 is TGTGCCAGCTCGACAGCATATAGCAATCAGCCCCAGCATTTT. This codes for CASSTAYSNQPQHF.

The chain combines TRBV5-6 with TRBJ1-5; 9 bases match TRBD1. V lost 1 base to trimming and J lost 3 bases; unmatched junction nucleotides: 5. The CDR3 consists of 16 residues. Germline CDR1 is SGHDT and CDR2 is YYEEEE. The CDR3 sequence is CASSLFGTGYNQPQHF. Written as DNA, the CDR3 is TGTGCCAGCAGCTTGTTCGGGACAGGGTACAATCAGCCCCAGCATTTT. The complete variable domain, with remaining parts taken from reference TRBV5-6 and TRBJ1-5, reads DAGVTQSPTHLIKTRGQQVTLRCSPKSGHDTVSWYQQALGQGPQFIFQYYEEEERQRGNFPDRFSGHQFPNYSSELNVNALLLGDSALYLCASSLFGTGYNQPQHFGDGTRLSIL.

The rearrangement links TRBV3-1 (or the pseudogene TRBV3-2) to TRBJ2-1; D is possibly TRBD1 (5 bases). The CDR3 extends over 14 amino acids. Per the germline V gene, CDR1 is LGHDT and CDR2 is YNNKEL (reference sequence). The germline V and J ends were trimmed by 1 base and 7 bases, with 11 bases remaining between them. The CDR3: CASSQGQGRNEQFF. For the CDR3, the DNA is TGTGCCAGCAGCCAAGGCCAGGGTAGGAATGAGCAGTTCTTC.

The rearrangement uses TRBV10-2 and TRBJ2-5, with D hard to call. CDR1 is WSHSY and CDR2 is SAAADI in the germline V gene. The CDR3 covers 13 residues. V dropped 11 bases and J dropped 3 bases, with 16 bases sitting between them. The CDR3 DNA reads as TGCGCCGCGTCGATTGGTGTTAAAGAGACCCAGTACTTC. It codes for CAASIGVKETQYF.

This chain connects TRBV6-2 or TRBV6-3 to TRBJ2-7, with TRBD2 identical over 9 bases. Germline CDR1 and CDR2: MNHEY and SVGEGT. The CDR3 covers 15 residues. J lost 3 bases, V lost 7 bases, and 10 bases had no gene match. The CDR3 region has the DNA TGTGCCAGCACCCCAAGCGGGAGGCAACGCTACGAGCAGTACTTC. It yields the protein CASTPSGRQRYEQYF.

The chain employs TRBV19 and TRBJ1-1; the match to TRBD1 covers 8 bases. The V segment lost 6 bases and the J segment 0 bases; nucleotides outside the gene matches: 6. The CDR3 is 15 amino acids. From germline, CDR1 is LNHDA and CDR2 SQIVND (reference sequence). The CDR3: CASRSTGAMNTEAFF. CDR3 sequence (DNA): TGTGCCAGTAGATCGACAGGGGCGATGAACACTGAAGCTTTCTTT.

V is TRBV2 and J is TRBJ1-5, with TRBD1 matching over 9 bases. The CDR3 has 14 amino acids. The J segment lost 2 bases and the V segment lost 4 bases, leaving 0 bases of the junction unmatched. Germline assignment: CDR1 SNHLY and CDR2 FYNNEI. Here the CDR3 DNA reads TGTGCCAGCAGTGGGACAGGGGGCAATCAGCCCCAGCATTTT. Translating gives CASSGTGGNQPQHF.